Below, one T cell receptor (beta chain) is given with its context. This entry is derived from a study of blood T cell repertoires in COVID-19. Background on the study: Collection of acute and convalescent COVID-19 samples took place in the United States, Italy and Spain. PBMCs, B-cell-depleted T cells, or T cells were the source of the cDNA or gDNA that made up the material.

Germline assignment: CDR1 SGHTA and CDR2 FQGTGA. V lost 2 bases and J 0 bases, leaving 7 bases between the germline ends. The CDR3 length is 14 residues. Methods used by the authors: Using reference gene primer amplification, nucleated cell counts were estimated. The assay was immunoSEQ multiplex PCR, and TCRdb's table has in-frame clones only and misses some. The V and J calls and clone size were taken over from that table, and D and trimming were inferred from the DNA. Found here are over 250,000 clones, 80% to 90% of them singletons; the top ten hold around a tenth. Sequencing was done on a sample of peripheral blood. The receptor was derived from a woman aged 45-59 years who had recovered from COVID-19. This sequence joins TRBV7-3 and TRBJ1-2; D remains ambiguous. The CDR3, as DNA: TGTGCCAGCAGCTTAGGCCCAGCTAACTATGGCTACACCTTC. Encoded protein: CASSLGPANYGYTF.